This T cell receptor (beta chain) was obtained from a study of cytomegalovirus exposure and HLA in healthy donors (dated by TCRdb to the late 2010s). With regard to the full study: According to an earlier analysis of 550 to 750 of the donors, 150 million to 200 million T cells yielded some 120 million unique TCR beta sequences and 250 to 350 Gb of sequence data. Around 320 gigabases of sequencing data and approximately 80 million unique TCR sequences were included in an early release covering about 620 HLA-typed donors. Among the roughly 410 genotyped donors, about 85% belonged to the genetic ancestry cluster associated with self-reported Caucasian donors. The study aimed to test whether cataloging public T cell receptors could reveal signatures of past pathogen exposure. The T cell repertoires of about 700 subjects were profiled by immunosequencing and related to cytomegalovirus serostatus. A separate validation cohort of approximately 130 different subjects was used in addition to the roughly 720-subject first cohort. To predict cytomegalovirus infection status, the study brought together high-throughput TCR immunosequencing, statistical association of individual TCRs with disease status, and machine learning. A later analysis re-analyzed previously published TCR beta repertoires from roughly 600 donors and added high-resolution HLA genotyping to study TCR occurrence patterns. Rather than drawing on any new phenotypic data, the later analysis identified candidate immune exposures from TCR beta sequences and the way those sequences occurred across donors. To decide whether each TCR beta V gene segment behaved as functional or pseudogenic, an earlier analysis of some 540 of the donors relied on high-throughput TCR beta sequencing. Donor age, sex, ethnicity and CMV serostatus were collected together with the repertoire data. A later genetic analysis took genome-wide SNP genotypes for about 65% of the 666 donors and used that subset as a discovery cohort. All discovery cohort repertoires had been generated using a single sequencing platform. Both class I and class II loci were covered by HLA typing, at four-digit resolution. The number of typed donors differed by locus: roughly 629-640 for A, B, C, DRB1 and DQB1; some 540 for DQA1; some 590 for DPA1; and roughly 450 for DPB1. Roughly 5 DR-DQ haplotypes were handled as single units for association and clustering, since linkage in the cohort was strong. Across 300 to 500 genotyped donors of the cohort, an average of approximately 240,000 unique TCR beta nucleotide sequences per donor were sequenced, and approximately 17% of those sequences were non-productive. Overall results and qualifications from the work: In this cohort, only TCR beta chains were sequenced, and detectable features were limited by the absence of alpha or paired-chain data. According to the authors, the approach could potentially be generalized to other disease states and immunological phenotypes. Compared with equally common non-associated chains, HLA-associated TCR beta chains in a later analysis were more clonally expanded and had lower generation probabilities. In an earlier analysis of some 640 of the donors, most TCR beta V segments were observed in productive rearrangements about 87% or about 30% of the time, broadly matching IMGT annotations. Most CMV-associated TCR beta chains appeared to be HLA-restricted in a later analysis, and the HLA associations seemed to be driven largely by CMV exposure. A later genetic analysis associated a missense DCLRE1C variant with V-gene and J-gene trimming of TCR beta chains, and an independent cohort replicated the association. A later genetic analysis reported fewer N-insertions in productive TCRs among donors in an Asian-associated ancestry cluster than the 666-donor mean. Three of the identified cytomegalovirus-associated TCR beta chains were confirmed in vitro to be specific for cytomegalovirus antigens. When HLA alleles, especially DR and DQ, strongly co-occurred, TCR associations were difficult to assign to individual alleles. The classifier was reported to diagnose cytomegalovirus status with high specificity and sensitivity in both the original cohort and the validation cohort. While some public TCRs were present in many individuals, most TCR sequences turned up only very rarely across donors. A further reported finding was that TCR beta sequences accurately predicted the HLA-A and HLA-B alleles for most subjects in the first cohort. The only immune exposure information available for the cohort was CMV serostatus. Because HLA typing was unavailable for some donors at each locus, only the typed subset was used in association tests. In a later analysis, the rate of TCR association differed among HLA loci, with DRB1 alleles having the most associated TCRs and HLA-C alleles having the fewest. Sequencing depth was assumed to be roughly uniform across donors in the presence/absence analyses, though that assumption may not hold. A total of 150 to 200 TCR beta chains were listed by the study as associated with cytomegalovirus. In a later analysis, around 15,000 TCR beta sequences were associated with specific HLA alleles at a false discovery rate of 0.05. The sequencing pipeline was judged likely to have produced a cluster of highly shared sequence variants as a technical artifact. Because the 87-base-pair reads could not distinguish some IMGT-functional V segments, including TRBV6-2 and TRBV6-3, those segments were excluded. Fewer than 20 rarely observed V segments, including chromosome 9 orphons, were excluded from the earlier analysis of approximately 600 of the donors because counts were too low. Linkage disequilibrium might explain the correlated functional status among segregating V segments, but an unknown experimental factor could not be excluded. Several of the top co-occurrence clusters appeared to be linked to parvovirus B19, influenza, CMV and Epstein-Barr virus, according to a later analysis.

This clone was seen a few times. The specificity of this receptor is unknown. There are no base qualities to consult, and no much larger clone falls within one base. A distance of 10 bases separates the germline ends of V and J, which lose 0 bases and 5 bases respectively. Based on the germline V gene, the CDR1 and CDR2 sequences are SGHTA and FQGTGA. The CDR3 covers 14 residues, taking in both the cysteine and the phenylalanine. Just the 42-base CDR3 DNA is kept, in frame starting at base 1. Libraries were made using the immunoSEQ multiplex PCR assay. A mixture of 60 forward primers for TCR Vbeta segments and 13 reverse primers for TCR Jbeta segments was used in the multiplex PCR. The CDR3 region of rearranged TCR beta genes was amplified from genomic DNA by a multiplex PCR assay. The amplified TCR beta libraries were sequenced on the Illumina HiSeq System as 87-base-pair reads. The study's own analysis went as follows. Across the roughly 700 repertoires, a later analysis counted roughly 77 million unique TCR beta chains, 9 million to 14 million of which were shared by at least two donors. A nearest-neighbor algorithm error-corrected the raw reads and collapsed the reads into unique sequences, merging closely related sequences to remove PCR and sequencing errors. CDR3 sequences were aligned to IMGT reference sequences to assign V, D and J gene segments. For a sequence to be retained, a match of at least six nucleotides to both a V gene segment and a J gene segment was required. A rearrangement counted as productive if the CDR3 had no stop codons and remained in frame with V and J, and every other rearrangement counted as non-productive. CDR3 was defined by IMGT convention, running from the second conserved V-encoded cysteine to the conserved J-encoded phenylalanine. The earlier analysis of a few hundred of the donors excluded sequences that lacked an unambiguous match to a single V gene segment. An earlier analysis of 587 of the donors classified V segments as functional when productive rearrangements were above 56.7% and as segregating when the standard deviation between donors was above 5%. A statistical classification framework was built to diagnose cytomegalovirus status from the catalog of TCR beta chain sequences. In a later analysis, V and J genes were assigned by comparing TCR nucleotide sequences against IMGT/GENE-DB human TR gene sequences. A later analysis assigned CDR3 sequences and most-parsimonious VDJ recombination scenarios with the TCRdist pipeline. In a later analysis, each TCR beta chain was defined by its CDR3 amino acid sequence together with its V-gene family, and reads lacking a unique V-gene family were excluded. In a later analysis, approximately 640 highly shared, low-generation-probability nucleotide sequences were removed to address suspected cross-contamination and a sequencing artifact. In a later analysis, a clonal expansion index for each public chain was calculated from normalized within-repertoire ranks of inferred template counts. In a later analysis, generation probabilities were computed with a VDJ recombination model fitted to out-of-frame rearrangements, and the resulting probabilities were checked against IGoR. Hypergeometric tests were used in a later analysis to score TCR-TCR, TCR-HLA and TCR-CMV co-occurrence, with a repertoire-size bias correction applied to the TCR pairs. False discovery rates were estimated in a later analysis by permuting HLA or CMV assignments 20 times. In a later analysis, co-occurring TCRs were grouped using DBSCAN, with TCRdist sequence similarity added in when clustering inside HLA-allele-positive subsets. Repertoires with fewer than 30,000 or more than 120,000 public chains, plus five repertoires with anomalous nucleotide sharing, were excluded from co-occurrence clustering. TCRdb provides this immuneACCESS table in a form limited to in-frame rearrangements. Some clones are lacking; in checked studies, under half of them reflect an unresolved V gene, and why the rest are absent is not known. The DNA was the basis for D and trimming; V, J and clone size are from that table. The sample records about 91,000 clones, 60% to 75% of which are singletons. Jointly, the top ten make up 1.2% of the sample.

The cohort comprised approximately 700 healthy bone marrow donors. At the time of sampling, every cohort member was nominally healthy, though immune exposures that went unrecorded were likely present. The donor was CMV seronegative and belonged to the group of 352 seronegative cohort members. A peripheral blood sample was provided by each donor, and peripheral blood mononuclear cells were used for TCR beta sequencing. Genomic DNA extraction from the blood cell samples was performed with the Qiagen DNeasy Blood Extraction Kit. This TCR was sampled from a female donor in good health and CMV-seronegative. Sample: PBMCs. This chain joins TRBV7-3 to TRBJ2-5, with no reliable assignment of the D segment. The CDR3 region: CASSLTSSRETQYF. The DNA is TGTGCCAGCAGCTTAACCTCCTCGAGGGAGACCCAGTACTTC.